The 26 T cell receptor beta chains given below trace back to one sample, sequenced in a study of blood T cell repertoires in COVID-19. Clones were read by immunoSEQ multiplex PCR, and TCRdb kept only the in-frame ones, dropping some. This repertoire shows roughly 300,000 clones, roughly 85% found once; its top ten account for 2% to 3%. Sequenced: PBMCs or T cells enriched from blood (not recorded which). The origin of the receptors is a woman in her 50s who had recovered from COVID-19.

Remarks on this clone: This specimen includes other DNA sequences encoding the same CDR3. This chain joins TRBV5-1 and TRBJ2-1, with a weak D call TRBD2 (6 bases). The CDR3 is made up of 15 amino acids. CDR1 SGHRS and CDR2 YFSETQ come from the germline V gene. Trimming took off 0 bases at V and 0 bases at J, with 7 bases between the two ends. The CDR3, as DNA: TGCGCCAGCAGCTTGGGGGGAGGCTCCTACAATGAGCAGTTCTTC. As protein: CASSLGGGSYNEQFF.

The chain joins TRBV19 to TRBJ2-1; 8 bases fit TRBD2. CDR3 length: 14 residues. With 6 bases clipped from V and 5 bases from J, the junction kept 6 bases outside the gene matches. CDR1 and CDR2 from the germline V gene are LNHDA and SQIVND (reference sequence). The CDR3 nucleotides are TGTGCCAGTAGATTCCTAGCGGGTGACAATGAGCAGTTCTTC. Amino acids: CASRFLAGDNEQFF.

This chain joins TRBV25-1 and TRBJ1-3, with D uncertain. The CDR3 is 14 amino acids. CDR1 MGHDK and CDR2 SYGVNS come from the germline V gene. V lost 4 bases to trimming and J lost 4 bases, with 11 bases between them. The CDR3 nucleotides read TGTGCCAGCAGTGGGGCATCACAGGGAAACACCATATATTTT. Translating gives CASSGASQGNTIYF.

V and J are TRBV4-2 and TRBJ2-3, with 7 nucleotides matching TRBD2. The CDR3 length is 16 residues. Germline V CDR1 and CDR2: LGHNA, YNFKEQ. With 0 bases clipped from V and 2 bases from J, the junction kept 5 bases outside the gene matches. CDR3 residues: CASSQDRLADTDTQYF. CDR3 coding DNA: TGTGCCAGCAGCCAAGACCGCCTAGCGGACACAGATACGCAGTATTTT.

This clone showed up just a few times. The gene calls are TRBV3-1 (or the pseudogene TRBV3-2) and TRBJ1-1; D not resolved. CDR3 length: 14 residues. Germline V gene data show CDR1 as LGHDT and CDR2 as YNNKEL (reference sequence). Trimming left V 1 base short and J 3 bases short, with 9 bases between. The CDR3 DNA reads as TGTGCCAGCAGCCAAGCTCACTCGGACACTGAAGCTTTCTTT. This sequence encodes CASSQAHSDTEAFF.

The gene calls are TRBV28 and TRBJ1-1, with a possible D match to TRBD1 (6 bases). V lost 7 bases to trimming and J lost 0 bases, with 15 bases between them. This CDR3 has 15 amino acids. Germline lookup yields CDR1 MDHEN and CDR2 SYDVKM. The CDR3 sequence is CASNHAGGLNTEAFF. CDR3 DNA: TGTGCCAGCAATCACGCGGGGGGCTTGAACACTGAAGCTTTCTTT.

V usage is TRBV6-5 and J usage is TRBJ1-2; a possible D gene is TRBD1 (5 bases). The V gene lost 2 bases and the J gene lost 1 base, with 14 bases spanning the gap. The germline CDR1 and CDR2 sequences are MNHEY and SVGAGI. This CDR3 has 16 amino acids. Written as DNA, the CDR3 is TGTGCCAGCAGTTACGGGGTAGGGGATGTTAACTATGGCTACACCTTC. Translated: CASSYGVGDVNYGYTF.

This clone was detected once. The chain uses TRBV19 and TRBJ1-1, with 8 bases that match TRBD1. The CDR3 is made up of 16 amino acids. In germline, CDR1 is LNHDA, CDR2 SQIVND (reference sequence). V shed 5 bases and J 1 base; nucleotides not matched to a gene: 9. This CDR3 is CASSPLWGQANTEAFF. The CDR3 coding sequence is TGTGCCAGTAGTCCACTCTGGGGACAGGCGAACACTGAAGCTTTCTTT.

The chain couples TRBV28 to TRBJ2-2, with TRBD2 matching over 7 bases. CDR3 length: 15 residues. Germline V lookup: CDR1 MDHEN, CDR2 SYDVKM. Trimming cost V 5 bases and J 4 bases; bases outside gene matches: 7. The CDR3 DNA reads TGTGCCAGCAGTCCGCGGACTAGGACCACCGGGGAGCTGTTTTTT. Translated: CASSPRTRTTGELFF.

This clone was found a few times. This chain links TRBV19 with TRBJ1-1, with D unclear. The CDR3 is 14 amino acids. The V gene's germline CDR1 is LNHDA and CDR2 SQIVND (reference sequence). V dropped 5 bases and J dropped 1 base, with 11 bases sitting between them. The CDR3 sequence: CASSPPSQNTEAFF. DNA of the CDR3: TGTGCCAGTAGTCCGCCCTCACAGAACACTGAAGCTTTCTTT.

The chain recombines TRBV6-2 or TRBV6-3 with TRBJ2-1, with D possibly matching TRBD2 (5 bases). Germline values: CDR1 MNHEY, CDR2 SVGEGT. V dropped 2 bases and J dropped 0 bases, with 8 bases sitting between them. This CDR3 comprises 15 residues. The CDR3 sequence: CASSYRGFSYNEQFF. Written as DNA, the CDR3 is TGTGCCAGCAGTTACCGCGGGTTCTCCTACAATGAGCAGTTCTTC.

This chain uses TRBV11-2 with TRBJ1-1; a weak D match, TRBD1 (6 bases). Trimming took off 6 bases at V and 1 base at J, with 15 bases between the two ends. Germline V gives CDR1 SGHAT, CDR2 FQNNGV. The CDR3 has 15 amino acids. The DNA of the CDR3 is TGTGCCAGCAGTCGGCGGGGGGCAGAGAACACTGAAGCTTTCTTT. As protein: CASSRRGAENTEAFF. Full variable domain (missing parts from reference TRBV11-2 and TRBJ1-1): EAGVAQSPRYKIIEKRQSVAFWCNPISGHATLYWYQQILGQGPKLLIQFQNNGVVDDSQLPKDRFSAERLKGVDSTLKIQPAKLEDSAVYLCASSRRGAENTEAFFGQGTRLTVV.

This clone was picked up a small number of times. J is TRBJ1-4 and V is TRBV5-1; D is unclear. Trimming removed 2 bases at V and 1 base at J, with 12 bases between. The CDR3 contains 16 residues. Germline assignment: CDR1 SGHRS and CDR2 YFSETQ. The CDR3 DNA is TGCGCCAGCAGCTTTTCAGGAAGTAGAACTAATGAAAAACTGTTTTTT. This translates into CASSFSGSRTNEKLFF.

This clone was found once. V is TRBV5-4 and J is TRBJ2-2; 8 bases are a match to TRBD1. V shed 0 bases and J 2 bases; nucleotides not matched to a gene: 9. Germline lookup yields CDR1 SGHNT and CDR2 YYREEE (reference sequence). This CDR3 region has 18 residues. CDR3 in amino acids: CASSLGGPGQANTGELFF. The CDR3 coding sequence is TGTGCCAGCAGCTTGGGAGGACCGGGACAGGCTAACACCGGGGAGCTGTTTTTT. Full variable domain (outside the CDR3, taken from reference TRBV5-4 and TRBJ2-2): ETGVTQSPTHLIKTRGQQVTLRCSSQSGHNTVSWYQQALGQGPQFIFQYYREEENGRGNFPPRFSGLQFPNYSSELNVNALELDDSALYLCASSLGGPGQANTGELFFGEGSRLTVL.

The sample holds a few counts of this clone. The chain couples TRBV6-1 to TRBJ1-2; TRBD1 matches at 7 bases. V was clipped by 3 bases and J by 2 bases; unmatched bases: 0. CDR1 and CDR2 (germline): MNHNS, SASEGT. The CDR3 contains 13 residues. The CDR3, as DNA: TGTGCCAGCAGTGAGACAGGGAACTATGGCTACACCTTC. Protein: CASSETGNYGYTF.

The rearrangement links TRBV19 to TRBJ1-3; D call uncertain. V lost 6 bases, J lost 2 bases, and 8 bases lay in between. This CDR3 region has 13 residues. Germline V lookup: CDR1 LNHDA, CDR2 SQIVND (reference sequence). The DNA for the CDR3 is TGTGCCAGTAGGCGGGCAGCTGGAAACACCATATATTTT. Its protein is CASRRAAGNTIYF.

This chain's CDR3 is CASSEEVEVIPDEQYF. The DNA of the CDR3 is TGTGCCAGCAGTGAAGAAGTGGAGGTCATCCCTGACGAGCAGTACTTC. The chain has TRBV6-1 and TRBJ2-7; the D gene is possibly TRBD2 (5 bases). V lost 1 base and J lost 5, with 18 bases in between. CDR1 is MNHNS, CDR2 SASEGT, per germline. This CDR3 is built from 16 residues.

This rearrangement joins TRBV18 to TRBJ2-1; 11 bases are a match to TRBD2. CDR1 and CDR2 (germline): KGHSH, LQKENI. The length of the CDR3 is 19 residues. V trimming: 0 bases; J trimming: 6 bases; junction bases outside the gene matches: 13. The CDR3 region is CASSPPPGLAAWTVNEQFF. CDR3 nucleotide sequence: TGTGCCAGCTCACCACCCCCGGGACTAGCGGCCTGGACCGTCAATGAGCAGTTCTTC.

V is TRBV19 and J is TRBJ1-5; maybe TRBD1 (6 bases). V lost 6 bases and J 3 bases, leaving 18 bases between the germline ends. Germline CDR1 and CDR2: LNHDA and SQIVND (reference sequence). The CDR3 loop spans 16 amino acids. The CDR3 DNA sequence: TGTGCCAGTAGACCGAATTGGAGGACAGTCAATCAGCCCCAGCATTTT. Its translation is CASRPNWRTVNQPQHF.

The CDR3 is CAWSVAAGLNEQFF. CDR3 in DNA: TGTGCCTGGAGTGTAGCCGCGGGCCTCAATGAGCAGTTCTTC. The V gene is TRBV30, the J gene TRBJ2-1; D perhaps matches TRBD2 (5 bases). Germline-derived CDR1 and CDR2 are GTSNPN and SVGIG (reference sequence). There are 14 residues in the CDR3. Between the trimmed V and J ends, which lost 0 bases and 6 bases, there was a span of 12 bases.

CDR3 DNA sequence: TGTGCCAGCAACAGGGCGAGTTTGTACGAGCAGTACTTC. Its protein is CASNRASLYEQYF. This chain links TRBV7-6 with TRBJ2-7; the D gene is possibly TRBD1 (6 bases). CDR1 SGHVS and CDR2 FNYEAQ come from the germline V gene. Trimming shortened V by 7 bases and J by 4 bases, and 14 bases separated the two germline ends. This CDR3 is built from 13 residues.

In regard to this clone: Within the sample, other DNA sequences also encode this same CDR3. This chain uses TRBV11-2 with TRBJ2-5; TRBD1 matches 8 bases. Unmatched junction bases numbered 5, after V lost 5 bases and J lost 3 bases. CDR3 size: 14 residues. CDR1 and CDR2 from the germline V gene are SGHAT and FQNNGV. CDR3: CASSTRTGKETQYF. For the CDR3, the DNA is TGTGCCAGCAGCACCCGGACAGGGAAAGAGACCCAGTACTTC.

This clone was found a few times. The rearrangement joins TRBV19 to TRBJ1-1; D might be TRBD1 (5 bases). V was trimmed by 6 bases and J by 5 bases, leaving 10 bases between them. The CDR3 runs to 12 residues. CDR1 LNHDA and CDR2 SQIVND come from the germline V gene (reference sequence). The CDR3 DNA sequence: TGTGCCAGTAGCGTAGGGGTTACTGAAGCTTTCTTT. Its protein product is CASSVGVTEAFF.

The chain links TRBV7-6 to TRBJ2-2; 9 nucleotides match TRBD2. The V segment lost 2 bases and the J segment 6 bases; nucleotides outside the gene matches: 7. CDR3 length: 16 residues. The V gene's germline CDR1 is SGHVS and CDR2 FNYEAQ. DNA for the CDR3: TGTGCCAGCAGCTTAACGAGCGGGAGGTTCGCCGGGGAGCTGTTTTTT. Protein sequence: CASSLTSGRFAGELFF. The full variable domain, with the rest looked up from reference TRBV7-6 and TRBJ2-2, is GAGVSQSPRYKVTKRGQDVALRCDPISGHVSLYWYRQALGQGPEFLTYFNYEAQQDKSGLPNDRFSAERPEGSISTLTIQRTEQRDSAMYRCASSLTSGRFAGELFFGEGSRLTVL.

The gene calls are TRBV5-1 and TRBJ1-4; no firm D call. There are 12 residues in the CDR3. The V gene lost 6 bases and the J gene lost 8 bases, with 11 bases spanning the gap. Germline V lookup: CDR1 SGHRS, CDR2 YFSETQ. The DNA for the CDR3 is TGCGCCAGCAAGCGGGAGGGAGAAAAACTGTTTTTT. Its protein product is CASKREGEKLFF. Filled out from reference TRBV5-1 and TRBJ1-4, the complete variable domain reads KAGVTQTPRYLIKTRGQQVTLSCSPISGHRSVSWYQQTPGQGLQFLFEYFSETQRNKGNFPGRFSGRQFSNSRSEMNVSTLELGDSALYLCASKREGEKLFFGSGTQLSVL.

The chain combines TRBV19 with TRBJ1-1, with no clear D. The germline V gene has CDR1 LNHDA and CDR2 SQIVND (reference sequence). Deletions cut 3 bases from V and 6 bases from J, with 8 bases between. The CDR3 is 12 residues long. The CDR3 DNA is TGTGCCAGTAGTATGGGAGTCGCTGAAGCTTTCTTT. Translating it yields CASSMGVAEAFF.